Described below is a single T cell receptor (beta chain) sequence and its context. The data stem from a study of cytomegalovirus exposure and HLA in healthy donors. PCR amplification relied on 60 Vbeta primers (plus 13 Jbeta primers). TCRdb's table, derived via immunoSEQ multiplex PCR, lists solely in-frame clones and lacks some. The table includes 90,000 to 120,000 clones, 81% detected once. The CDR3 is 13 amino acids. Germline V gene sequence: CDR1 LNHDA, CDR2 SQIVND (reference sequence). V lost 7 bases and J lost 4, with 13 bases in between. This rearrangement joins TRBV19 to TRBJ1-2; possibly TRBD1 for D (6 bases). Input material: PBMCs. The receptor was isolated from a man in his thirties or forties in good health and CMV-seronegative. The CDR3 protein is CASTPGGAYGYTF. CDR3 nucleotides: TGTGCCAGTACCCCGGGGGGGGCCTATGGCTACACCTTC.